This T cell receptor (beta chain) appears in the sequencing data of a study of control samples from healthy donors and cancer patients (dated by TCRdb to 2019 to 2021). Preparation of the library involved the immunoSEQ multiplex PCR assay. The table was pulled from immuneACCESS by TCRdb, which kept in-frame rearrangements only. Such tables lose some clones; where checked, under half of the loss comes from unresolved V genes, and the rest has no known cause. The sample table lists under 100,000 clones, around nine tenths of them with a count of one. The ten largest clonotypes hold about 10% of the sample. About this clone: Its recognized antigen is unknown. Base qualities are not at hand, and no much larger clone is one base apart.

This sequence originates from a woman between 50 and 59 years old with colorectal cancer. Sample: PBMCs.

The CDR3 has the sequence CASSSGLAGGYETQYF. Here is the DNA: TGTGCCAGCAGCTCCGGACTAGCGGGGGGGTATGAGACCCAGTACTTC. The sequence joins TRBV7-2 to TRBJ2-5; TRBD2 lines up with 15 middle nucleotides. V loses 4 bases at its end and J loses 5 bases; junction bases beyond the gene matches: 5. The CDR3 starts with the cysteine, ends with the phenylalanine, and has 16 residues. Just CDR3 DNA is preserved here, 48 bases in frame from base 1. The germline V gene sets CDR1 to SGHTA and CDR2 to FQGNSA.